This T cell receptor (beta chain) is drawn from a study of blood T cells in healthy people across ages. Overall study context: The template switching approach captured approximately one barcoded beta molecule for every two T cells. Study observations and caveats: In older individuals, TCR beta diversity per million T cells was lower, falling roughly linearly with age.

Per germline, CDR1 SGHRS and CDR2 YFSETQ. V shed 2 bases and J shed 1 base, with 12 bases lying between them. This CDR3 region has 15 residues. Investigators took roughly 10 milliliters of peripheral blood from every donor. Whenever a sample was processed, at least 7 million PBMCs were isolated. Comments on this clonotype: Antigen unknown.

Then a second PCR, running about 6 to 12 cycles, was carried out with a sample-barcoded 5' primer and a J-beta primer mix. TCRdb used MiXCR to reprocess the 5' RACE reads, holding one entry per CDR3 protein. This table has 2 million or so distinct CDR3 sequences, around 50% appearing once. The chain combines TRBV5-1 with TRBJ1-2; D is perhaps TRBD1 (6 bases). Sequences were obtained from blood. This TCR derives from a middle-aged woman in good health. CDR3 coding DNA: TGCGCCAGCAGCTTCGTAGGGGGTCTTAACTATGGCTACACCTTC. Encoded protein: CASSFVGGLNYGYTF.